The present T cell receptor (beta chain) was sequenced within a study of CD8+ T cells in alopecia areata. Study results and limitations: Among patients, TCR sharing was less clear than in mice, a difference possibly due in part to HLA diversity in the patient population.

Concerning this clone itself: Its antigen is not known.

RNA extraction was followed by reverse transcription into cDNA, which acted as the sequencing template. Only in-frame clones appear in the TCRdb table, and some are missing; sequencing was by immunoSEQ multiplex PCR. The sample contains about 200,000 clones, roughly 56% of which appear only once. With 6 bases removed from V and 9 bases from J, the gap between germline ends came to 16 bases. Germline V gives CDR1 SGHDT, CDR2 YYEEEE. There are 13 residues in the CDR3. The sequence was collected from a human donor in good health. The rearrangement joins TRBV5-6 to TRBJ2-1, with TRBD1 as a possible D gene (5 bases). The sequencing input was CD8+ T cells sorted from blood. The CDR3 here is CASNAEVTGEQFF. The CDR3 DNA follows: TGTGCCAGCAACGCCGAGGTCACAGGTGAGCAGTTCTTC.